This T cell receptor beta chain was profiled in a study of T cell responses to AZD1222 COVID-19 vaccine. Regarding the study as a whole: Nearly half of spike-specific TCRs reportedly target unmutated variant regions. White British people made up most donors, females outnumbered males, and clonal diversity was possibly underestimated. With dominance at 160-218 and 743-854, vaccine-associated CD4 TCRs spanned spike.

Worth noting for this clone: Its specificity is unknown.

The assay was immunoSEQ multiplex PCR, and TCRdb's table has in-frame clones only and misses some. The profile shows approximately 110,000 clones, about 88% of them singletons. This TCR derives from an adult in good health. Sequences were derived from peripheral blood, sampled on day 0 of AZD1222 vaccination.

The CDR3 is CAWRKNPGPGNSPLHF. Written as DNA, the CDR3 is TGTGCCTGGAGGAAGAACCCTGGGCCGGGGAATTCACCCCTCCACTTT. The rearrangement uses TRBV30 and TRBJ1-6, with D uncertain. Germline V gene sequence: CDR1 GTSNPN, CDR2 SVGIG (reference sequence). V gave up 3 bases and J gave up 7 bases, with 19 bases separating them. This CDR3 is built from 16 residues. The full variable domain, its missing parts supplied by reference TRBV30 and TRBJ1-6, is SQTIHQWPATLVQPVGSPLSLECTVEGTSNPNLYWYRQAAGRGLQLLFYSVGIGQISSEVPQNLSASRPQDRQFILSSKKLLLSDSGFYLCAWRKNPGPGNSPLHFGNGTRLTVT.